Shown below are 18 T cell receptor beta chains from a single sample sequenced in a study of CD8+ T cells in alopecia areata. Extracted RNA was reverse transcribed, and the resulting cDNA served as sequencing template. Using immunoSEQ multiplex PCR, the repertoire was profiled, and TCRdb retains in-frame clones only, with some absent. The sample records more than 85,000 clones, roughly 42% being singletons. Sequenced input: CD4+ T cells sorted from blood. The source of these receptors is a human donor with alopecia areata.

The chain uses TRBV30 and TRBJ2-3; D not resolved. V was pared by 2 bases and J by 4 bases, with 10 bases between. The CDR3 contains 13 residues. Germline values: CDR1 GTSNPN, CDR2 SVGIG (reference sequence). The CDR3 DNA is TGTGCCTGGAGTTCGGATGGGGCAGATACGCAGTATTTT. Translation: CAWSSDGADTQYF.

The chain employs TRBV7-2 and TRBJ2-3; D uncertain. Looked up from germline, CDR1 is SGHTA and CDR2 is FQGNSA. The V and J ends lost 4 bases and 1 base respectively, with 9 bases between them. The CDR3 spans 14 residues. CDR3 in DNA: TGTGCCAGCAGCTCGTATGTTGGCACAGATACGCAGTATTTT. This translates into CASSSYVGTDTQYF.

The rearrangement uses TRBV2 and TRBJ2-7; D possibly uses TRBD1 or TRBD2 (5 bases each). The CDR3 covers 14 residues. Trimming pared 8 bases from V and 4 bases from J, leaving 18 bases between. Germline V gives CDR1 SNHLY, CDR2 FYNNEI. The CDR3 loop is CASRTNLGGYEQYF. The CDR3 region has the DNA TGTGCCAGCCGTACTAACCTTGGGGGTTACGAGCAGTACTTC.

This clone has more than one count but fewer than ten. The rearrangement joins TRBV29-1 to TRBJ2-3; 10 positions agree with TRBD2. CDR1 and CDR2 from the germline V gene are SQVTM and ANQGSEA. The CDR3 is 16 amino acids. V dropped 4 bases and J dropped 4; count of bases not matched to a gene: 11. The CDR3 here is CSVGSLAGAYSDTQYF. DNA of the CDR3: TGCAGCGTTGGCTCCCTAGCGGGGGCTTACTCAGATACGCAGTATTTT.

The V and J genes are TRBV7-8 and TRBJ2-3; D is unresolved. This CDR3 comprises 12 residues. Germline V CDR1 and CDR2: SGHVS, FQNEAQ. Trimming left V 4 bases short and J 2 bases short, with 4 bases between. The CDR3 loop reads CASSSTTDTQYF. The CDR3 nucleotides read TGTGCCAGCAGCTCCACCACAGATACGCAGTATTTT.

This clone was seen a few times. The rearrangement links TRBV28 to TRBJ2-1; tentative D call: TRBD2 (6 bases). Per germline, CDR1 MDHEN and CDR2 SYDVKM. Trimming took 5 bases from V and 2 from J, leaving 16 bases between them. CDR3 length: 16 amino acids. The CDR3 loop is CASSPGGGNPYNEQFF. CDR3 nucleotide sequence: TGTGCCAGCAGTCCCGGAGGAGGGAATCCCTACAATGAGCAGTTCTTC.

The chain uses TRBV10-2 and TRBJ2-1; D possibly uses TRBD1 or TRBD2 (6 bases each). Per the germline V gene, CDR1 is WSHSY and CDR2 is SAAADI. The CDR3 is 13 residues long. The germline V and J ends were trimmed by 8 bases and 8 bases, with 16 bases remaining between them. CDR3 in DNA: TGCGCCAGCGTCGATTTGGGGGGCTATGAGCAGTTCTTC. Amino acid sequence: CASVDLGGYEQFF.

This clone was detected a few times. V and J are TRBV7-9 and TRBJ2-3, with D possibly being TRBD1 (6 bases). The CDR3 spans 14 residues. The germline CDR1 and CDR2 sequences are SEHNR and FQNEAQ (reference sequence). The ends were cut back, 3 bases at V and 2 bases at J, with 9 bases in the middle. For the CDR3, the DNA is TGTGCCAGCAGCTTGGACAGACTCACAGATACGCAGTATTTT. This translates into CASSLDRLTDTQYF.

The genes are TRBV30 and TRBJ2-5; D perhaps matches TRBD2 (5 bases). The CDR3 spans 13 residues. V shed 3 bases and J shed 5 bases, with 13 bases lying between them. Germline V lookup: CDR1 GTSNPN, CDR2 SVGIG (reference sequence). The CDR3 DNA sequence: TGTGCCTGGAGGTTAGGTCCGGGGGAGACCCAGTACTTC. This codes for CAWRLGPGETQYF. The full variable domain, completed using reference TRBV30 and TRBJ2-5, is SQTIHQWPATLVQPVGSPLSLECTVEGTSNPNLYWYRQAAGRGLQLLFYSVGIGQISSEVPQNLSASRPQDRQFILSSKKLLLSDSGFYLCAWRLGPGETQYFGPGTRLLVL.

The rearrangement joins TRBV2 to TRBJ2-4, with 7 bases identical to TRBD1. In germline, CDR1 is SNHLY, CDR2 FYNNEI. This CDR3 comprises 15 residues. J gave up 6 bases and V 5 bases, and 10 bases lay outside the gene matches. Written as DNA, the CDR3 is TGTGCCAGCAGTTATACAGGGGACCCCCGAAACATTCAGTACTTC. Translating it yields CASSYTGDPRNIQYF.

The CDR3 sequence: CASSLEWVGWATQYF. CDR3 nucleotides: TGTGCCAGCAGCTTAGAGTGGGTAGGCTGGGCGACCCAGTACTTC. The V gene is TRBV7-2, the J gene TRBJ2-5, with D hard to call. Germline CDR1 SGHTA, CDR2 FQGNSA. The ends were cut back, 1 base at V and 7 bases at J, with 16 bases in the middle. This CDR3 is built from 15 residues.

The chain recombines TRBV18 with TRBJ2-1; D call uncertain. V was cut by 8 bases and J by 8 bases, with 13 bases left in between. The CDR3 covers 12 residues. CDR1 KGHSH and CDR2 LQKENI come from the germline V gene. CDR3: CASRILVDEQFF. CDR3 DNA sequence: TGTGCCAGCCGAATACTTGTGGATGAGCAGTTCTTC.

The chain uses TRBV20-1 and TRBJ2-7, with a possible D match to TRBD1 (5 bases). CDR1 is DFQATT, CDR2 SNEGSKA, per germline (reference sequence). V was trimmed by 5 bases and J by 2 bases, leaving 7 bases between them. The CDR3 covers 11 residues. The CDR3 protein is CSASRAYEQYF. For the CDR3, the DNA is TGCAGTGCTTCCAGGGCCTACGAGCAGTACTTC.

This clone was found a few times. The CDR3: CAWSPFPETQYF. The CDR3 DNA sequence: TGTGCCTGGAGTCCCTTTCCCGAGACCCAGTACTTC. This sequence joins TRBV30 and TRBJ2-5, with D unresolved. V lost 2 bases, J lost 5 bases, and 9 bases lay in between. Germline V gene data show CDR1 as GTSNPN and CDR2 as SVGIG (reference sequence). This CDR3 has 12 residues.

Notes on this clone: One end of the junction fails to match germline, which may point to a read error. This chain links TRBV29-1 with TRBJ2-3; 12 positions agree with TRBD1. Germline V lookup: CDR1 SQVTM, CDR2 ANQGSEA. This CDR3 comprises 11 residues. Here the CDR3 reads CSVSGTGGVEF. The CDR3, as DNA: TGCAGCGTATCCGGGACAGGGGGCGTGGAGTTT.

The chain is built from TRBV27 and TRBJ2-4, with D maybe TRBD2 (6 bases). The CDR3 loop spans 15 amino acids. The V and J ends lost 6 bases and 6 bases respectively, with 18 bases between them. The germline CDR1 and CDR2 sequences are MNHEY and SMNVEV (reference sequence). The CDR3 coding sequence is TGTGCCAGCAGCCCCGCCCGCGGGACGCCAAACATTCAGTACTTC. As protein: CASSPARGTPNIQYF.

This clone has just one count. The chain carries TRBV6-1 and TRBJ1-6; D is unclear. This CDR3 has 15 amino acids. Germline CDR1 reads MNHNS; CDR2 reads SASEGT. Trimming removed 2 bases at V and 6 bases at J, with 11 bases between. The CDR3, as DNA: TGTGCCAGCAGTGAACGCGGGTCGGTTAATTCACCCCTCCACTTT. Translation gives CASSERGSVNSPLHF.

This clone turned up a few times. The rearrangement uses TRBV14 and TRBJ2-2; D not resolved. The CDR3 covers 16 residues. The germline CDR1 and CDR2 sequences are SGHDN and FVKESK. V was trimmed by 0 bases and J by 6 bases, leaving 14 bases between them. The CDR3 here is CASSQEEAYPAGELFF. The CDR3 DNA follows: TGTGCCAGCAGCCAAGAAGAGGCCTATCCCGCCGGGGAGCTGTTTTTT.